The 4 T cell receptor beta chains reported below all come from one sample, sequenced in a study of T cells after yellow fever vaccination. One entry per CDR3 protein results from TCRdb running MiXCR on the 5' RACE reads. The sample has about 300,000 distinct CDR3 sequences; 3% to 4.5% are singletons. This specimen consisted of PBMCs, obtained 5 days after the yellow fever booster vaccination. The receptors originated from a man aged 18 to 29 who received the YFV17D yellow fever vaccine.

This clonotype was observed a handful of times. The chain links TRBV15 to TRBJ1-2; no reliable D call. CDR1 is LNHNV, CDR2 YYDKDF, per germline (reference sequence). Deletions cut 0 bases from V and 3 bases from J, with 11 bases between. This CDR3 is built from 15 residues. CDR3: CATSREGGSYYGYTF. The DNA for the CDR3 is TGTGCCACCAGCAGAGAGGGAGGGTCTTACTATGGCTACACCTTC.

This chain links TRBV5-5 with TRBJ1-6, with D possibly being TRBD1 (5 bases). The CDR3 sequence is 15 residues long. V lost 2 bases and J lost 3, with 9 bases in between. Germline-derived CDR1 and CDR2 are SGHKS and YYEKEE (reference sequence). The CDR3 loop is CASSFQQDYNSPLHF. CDR3 nucleotides: TGTGCCAGCAGCTTTCAACAGGACTATAATTCACCCCTCCACTTT.

There are a few counts of this clonotype. In DNA form, the CDR3 reads TGTGCCATCAGTGGCACAGGGGGTAGCAATCAGCCCCAGCATTTT. Translation gives CAISGTGGSNQPQHF. The rearrangement joins TRBV10-3 to TRBJ1-5; 8 nucleotides line up with TRBD1. Per the germline V gene, CDR1 is ENHRY and CDR2 is SYGVKD. V trimming: 4 bases; J trimming: 0 bases; junction bases outside the gene matches: 2. The CDR3 covers 15 residues.

This clonotype was counted many times. This rearrangement joins TRBV12-3 or TRBV12-4 to TRBJ2-7; 9 nucleotides match TRBD2. Trimming at V came to 5 bases and at J to 3 bases, leaving 5 bases not matched to a gene. The CDR3 length is 14 residues. Written as DNA, the CDR3 is TGTGCCAGCAGTCGTAGCGGGGGATACTACGAGCAGTACTTC. Translated: CASSRSGGYYEQYF.